These 11 T cell receptor beta chains share one sample of origin, sequenced in a study of T cells in placental villitis. The immunoSEQ assay was v4. Using immunoSEQ multiplex PCR, the repertoire was profiled, and TCRdb retains in-frame clones only, with some absent. The table has around 3,000 clones, more than 60% seen once. The sequencing sample was made of placental tissue containing maternal and fetal cells. The receptor set was obtained from a human patient with infectious villitis; the placental T cells may come from both mother and fetus.

The chain employs TRBV28 and TRBJ1-5; no reliable D call. This CDR3 spans 14 amino acids. Germline assignment: CDR1 MDHEN and CDR2 SYDVKM. Trimming removed 3 bases at V and 7 bases at J, with 13 bases between. The CDR3 loop reads CASSLGGFSQPQHF. In DNA, the CDR3 is TGTGCCAGCAGTTTGGGCGGGTTCAGCCAGCCCCAGCATTTT.

This clone was seen a handful of times. The rearrangement joins TRBV9 to TRBJ2-2; D is uncertain. Germline V gene lookup returns CDR1 SGDLS and CDR2 YYNGEE. The CDR3 totals 13 residues. The V and J ends lost 1 base and 4 bases respectively, with 5 bases between them. The CDR3 protein is CASSVYLTGELFF. In DNA form, the CDR3 reads TGTGCCAGCAGCGTATACCTCACCGGGGAGCTGTTTTTT. Using reference TRBV9 and TRBJ2-2 for the parts outside the CDR3, the full variable domain is DSGVTQTPKHLITATGQRVTLRCSPRSGDLSVYWYQQSLDQGLQFLIQYYNGEERAKGNILERFSAQQFPDLHSELNLSSLELGDSALYFCASSVYLTGELFFGEGSRLTVL.

The chain is built from TRBV6-5 and TRBJ1-4, with D perhaps matching TRBD1 (6 bases). V lost 4 bases and J lost 7, with 19 bases in between. Germline CDR1 MNHEY, CDR2 SVGAGI. CDR3 size: 16 residues. CDR3 region: CASSSGQLTRGEKLFF. For the CDR3, the DNA is TGTGCCAGCAGTTCCGGACAGTTAACGAGGGGTGAAAAACTGTTTTTT.

The chain links TRBV30 to TRBJ1-3, with 10 bases that match TRBD1. This CDR3 is built from 12 residues. CDR1 and CDR2 (germline): GTSNPN, SVGIG (reference sequence). V lost 7 bases to trimming and J lost 8 bases; unmatched junction nucleotides: 5. CDR3 nucleotides: TGTGCCTCCGGGACAGGGGTAGACACCATATATTTT. Translating it yields CASGTGVDTIYF.

J is TRBJ2-3 and V is TRBV24-1; D call uncertain. The CDR3 sequence is 12 residues long. V gave up 4 bases and J gave up 4 bases, with 5 bases separating them. Germline lookup yields CDR1 KGHDR and CDR2 SFDVKD. CDR3 coding DNA: TGTGCCACCAGTGAGTCGGCAGATACGCAGTATTTT. This translates into CATSESADTQYF.

The chain couples TRBV15 to TRBJ1-1; TRBD1 matches 11 bases. V shed 0 bases and J 4 bases; nucleotides not matched to a gene: 4. Germline V CDR1 and CDR2: LNHNV, YYDKDF (reference sequence). CDR3 length: 16 residues. The CDR3 bases are TGTGCCACCAGCAGAGAGGACAGGGGGCCTCGCACTGAAGCTTTCTTT. Translating gives CATSREDRGPRTEAFF.

This clone appeared a single time. The chain links TRBV19 to TRBJ2-1; D unresolved. V was clipped by 0 bases and J by 6 bases, with 3 bases between them. The germline V gene encodes CDR1 LNHDA and CDR2 SQIVND (reference sequence). The CDR3 extends over 12 amino acids. CDR3 region: CASSIDFNEQFF. In DNA form, the CDR3 reads TGTGCCAGTAGTATAGATTTCAATGAGCAGTTCTTC.

This clone was seen once. The V call is TRBV4-1, the J call TRBJ2-3; the D is unclear. The CDR3 sequence is 14 residues long. The V gene lost 0 bases and the J gene lost 4 bases, with 8 bases spanning the gap. CDR1 MGHRA and CDR2 YSYEKL come from the germline V gene. The CDR3 loop reads CASSQDPRADTQYF. CDR3 nucleotides: TGCGCCAGCAGCCAAGATCCTAGGGCAGATACGCAGTATTTT.

The chain is built from TRBV3-1 (or the pseudogene TRBV3-2) and TRBJ2-1; 12 positions match TRBD2. J gave up 7 bases and V 3 bases, and 10 bases lay outside the gene matches. This CDR3 is built from 17 residues. Per the germline V gene, CDR1 is LGHDT and CDR2 is YNNKEL (reference sequence). The CDR3 bases are TGTGCCAGCAGCCATCGCCCGGGACTAGCGGGCTGGAATGAGCAGTTCTTC. It specifies CASSHRPGLAGWNEQFF.

V gene TRBV4-1 combines with J gene TRBJ2-1; 11 bases line up with TRBD2. Germline V gives CDR1 MGHRA, CDR2 YSYEKL. The CDR3 has 16 amino acids. V trimming: 2 bases; J trimming: 2 bases; junction bases outside the gene matches: 2. The CDR3 DNA is TGCGCCAGCAGCCAAAATAGCGGGGGGGCCTACAATGAGCAGTTCTTC. As protein: CASSQNSGGAYNEQFF.

The V gene is TRBV30, the J gene TRBJ1-1; D perhaps matches TRBD1 (5 bases). The CDR3 is made up of 13 amino acids. Trimming cost V 5 bases and J 4 bases, with 14 bases left between them. Germline loops: CDR1 GTSNPN, CDR2 SVGIG (reference sequence). The CDR3 sequence is CAWWSGGVTEAFF. CDR3 in DNA: TGTGCCTGGTGGAGCGGGGGGGTCACTGAAGCTTTCTTT.